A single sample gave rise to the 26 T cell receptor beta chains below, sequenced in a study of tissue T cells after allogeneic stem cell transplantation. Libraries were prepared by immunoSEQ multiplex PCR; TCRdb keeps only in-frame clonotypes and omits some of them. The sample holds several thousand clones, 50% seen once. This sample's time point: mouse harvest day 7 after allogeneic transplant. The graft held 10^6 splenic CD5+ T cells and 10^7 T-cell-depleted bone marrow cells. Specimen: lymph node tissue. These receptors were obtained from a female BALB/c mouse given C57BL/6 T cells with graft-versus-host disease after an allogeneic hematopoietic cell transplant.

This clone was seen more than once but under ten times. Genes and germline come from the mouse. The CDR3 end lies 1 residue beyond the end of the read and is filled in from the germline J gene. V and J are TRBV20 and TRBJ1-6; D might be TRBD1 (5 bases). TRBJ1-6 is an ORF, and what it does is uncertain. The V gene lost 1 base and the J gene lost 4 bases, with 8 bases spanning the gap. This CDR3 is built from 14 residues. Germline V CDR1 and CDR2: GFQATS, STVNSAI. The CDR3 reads CGARGQGYNSPLYF. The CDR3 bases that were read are TGTGGTGCTAGGGGGCAGGGATATAATTCGCCCCTCTAC.

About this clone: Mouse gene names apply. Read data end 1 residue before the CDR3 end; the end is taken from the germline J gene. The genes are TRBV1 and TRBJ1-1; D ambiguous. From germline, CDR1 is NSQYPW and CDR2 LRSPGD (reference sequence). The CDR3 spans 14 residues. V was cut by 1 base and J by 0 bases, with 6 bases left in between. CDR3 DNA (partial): TGCACCTGCAGTGCAGCCATTGCAAACACAGAAGTCTTC. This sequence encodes CTCSAAIANTEVF. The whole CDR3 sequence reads CTCSAAIANTEVFF.

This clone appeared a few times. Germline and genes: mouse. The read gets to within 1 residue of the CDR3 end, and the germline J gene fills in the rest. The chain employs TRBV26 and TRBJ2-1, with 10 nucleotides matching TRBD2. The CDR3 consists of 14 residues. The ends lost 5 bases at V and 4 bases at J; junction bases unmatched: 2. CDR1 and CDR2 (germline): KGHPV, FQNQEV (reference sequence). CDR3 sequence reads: CASSTDWGYAEQFF. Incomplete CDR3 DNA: TGTGCCAGCAGTACGGACTGGGGGTATGCTGAGCAGTTC.

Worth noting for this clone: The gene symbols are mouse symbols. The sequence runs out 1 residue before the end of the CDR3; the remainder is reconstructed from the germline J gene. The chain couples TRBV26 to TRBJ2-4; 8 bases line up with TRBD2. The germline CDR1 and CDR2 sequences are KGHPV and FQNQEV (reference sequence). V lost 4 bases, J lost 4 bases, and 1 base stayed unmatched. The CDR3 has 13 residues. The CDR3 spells CASSRLGKNTLYF. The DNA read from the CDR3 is TGTGCCAGCAGTCGACTGGGGAAAAACACCTTGTAC.

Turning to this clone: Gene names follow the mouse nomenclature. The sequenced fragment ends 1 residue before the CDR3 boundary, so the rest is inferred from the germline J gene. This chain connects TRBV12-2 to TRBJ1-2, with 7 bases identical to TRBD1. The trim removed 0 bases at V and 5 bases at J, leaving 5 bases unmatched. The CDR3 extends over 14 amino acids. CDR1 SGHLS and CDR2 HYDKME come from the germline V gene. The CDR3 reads CASSLEGRGSDYTF. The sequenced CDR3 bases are TGTGCCAGCTCTCTCGAGGGCAGGGGGTCCGACTACACC.

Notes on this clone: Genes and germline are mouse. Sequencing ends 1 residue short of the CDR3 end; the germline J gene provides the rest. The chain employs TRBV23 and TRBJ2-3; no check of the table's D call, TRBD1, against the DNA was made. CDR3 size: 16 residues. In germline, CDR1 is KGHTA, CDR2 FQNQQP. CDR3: CSSSQVWRGSAETLYF. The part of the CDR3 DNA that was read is TGCTCCAGCAGTCAAGTCTGGAGGGGGAGTGCAGAAACGCTGTAT.

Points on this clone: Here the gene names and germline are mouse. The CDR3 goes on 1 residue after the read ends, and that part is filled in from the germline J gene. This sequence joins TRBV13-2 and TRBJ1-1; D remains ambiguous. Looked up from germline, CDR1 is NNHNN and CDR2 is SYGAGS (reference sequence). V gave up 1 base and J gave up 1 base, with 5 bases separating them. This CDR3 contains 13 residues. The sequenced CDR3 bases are TGTGCCAGCGGTGATTCGGGAAACACAGAAGTCTTC. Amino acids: CASGDSGNTEVF. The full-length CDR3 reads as CASGDSGNTEVFF.

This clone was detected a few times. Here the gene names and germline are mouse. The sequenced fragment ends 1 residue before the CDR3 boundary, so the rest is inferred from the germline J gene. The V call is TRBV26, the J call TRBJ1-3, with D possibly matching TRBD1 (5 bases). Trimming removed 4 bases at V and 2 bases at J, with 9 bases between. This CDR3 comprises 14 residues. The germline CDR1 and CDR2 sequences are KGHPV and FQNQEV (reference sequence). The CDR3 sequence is CASSPGRAGNTLYF. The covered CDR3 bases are TGTGCCAGCAGTCCCGGCAGGGCTGGAAATACGCTCTAT.

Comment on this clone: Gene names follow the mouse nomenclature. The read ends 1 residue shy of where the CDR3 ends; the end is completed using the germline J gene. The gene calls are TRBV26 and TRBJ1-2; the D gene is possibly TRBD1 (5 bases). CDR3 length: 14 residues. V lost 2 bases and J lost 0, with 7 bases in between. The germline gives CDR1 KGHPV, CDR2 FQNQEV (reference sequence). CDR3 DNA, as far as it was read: TGTGCCAGCAGTCTGGGGACCCCAAACTCCGACTACACC. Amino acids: CASSLGTPNSDYT. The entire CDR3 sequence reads CASSLGTPNSDYTF.

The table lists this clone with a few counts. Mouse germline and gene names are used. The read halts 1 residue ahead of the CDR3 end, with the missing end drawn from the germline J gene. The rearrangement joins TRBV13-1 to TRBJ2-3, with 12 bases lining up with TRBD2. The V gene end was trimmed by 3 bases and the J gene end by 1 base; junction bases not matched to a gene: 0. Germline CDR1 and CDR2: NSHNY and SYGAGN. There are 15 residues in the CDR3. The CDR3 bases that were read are TGTGCCAGCAGTGGGGACTGGGGGGGTGCAGAAACGCTGTAT. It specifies CASSGDWGGAETLY. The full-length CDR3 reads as CASSGDWGGAETLYF.

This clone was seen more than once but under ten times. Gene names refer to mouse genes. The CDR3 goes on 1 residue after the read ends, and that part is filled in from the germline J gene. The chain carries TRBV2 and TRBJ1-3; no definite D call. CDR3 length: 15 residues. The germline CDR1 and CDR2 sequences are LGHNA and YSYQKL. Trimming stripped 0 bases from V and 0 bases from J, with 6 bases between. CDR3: CASSQEKGSGNTLYF. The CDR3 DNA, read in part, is TGTGCCAGCAGCCAAGAAAAGGGTTCTGGAAATACGCTCTAT.

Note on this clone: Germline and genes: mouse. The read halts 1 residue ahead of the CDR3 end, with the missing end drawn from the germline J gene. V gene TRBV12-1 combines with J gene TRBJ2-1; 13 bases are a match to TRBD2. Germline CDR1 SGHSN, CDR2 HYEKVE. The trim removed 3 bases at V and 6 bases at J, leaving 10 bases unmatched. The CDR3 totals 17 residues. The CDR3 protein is CASSYRDWGGRFAEQFF. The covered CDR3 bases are TGTGCCAGCTCTTACCGGGACTGGGGGGGGCGCTTTGCTGAGCAGTTC.

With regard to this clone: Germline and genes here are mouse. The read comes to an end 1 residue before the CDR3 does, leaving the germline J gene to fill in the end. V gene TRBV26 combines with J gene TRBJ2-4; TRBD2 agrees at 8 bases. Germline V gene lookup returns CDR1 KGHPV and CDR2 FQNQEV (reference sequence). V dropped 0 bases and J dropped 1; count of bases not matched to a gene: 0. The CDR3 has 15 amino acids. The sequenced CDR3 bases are TGTGCCAGCAGTCTGTCGACTGGGGGTCAAAACACCTTGTAC. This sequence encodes CASSLSTGGQNTLY. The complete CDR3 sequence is CASSLSTGGQNTLYF.

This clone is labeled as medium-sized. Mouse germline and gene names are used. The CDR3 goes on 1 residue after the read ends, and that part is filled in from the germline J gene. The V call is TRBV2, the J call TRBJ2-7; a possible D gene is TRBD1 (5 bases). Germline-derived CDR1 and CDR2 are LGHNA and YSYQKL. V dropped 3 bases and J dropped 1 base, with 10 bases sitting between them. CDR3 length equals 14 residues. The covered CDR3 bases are TGTGCCAGCAGCCAGAGGGGAGGGTCCTATGAACAGTAC. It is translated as CASSQRGGSYEQY. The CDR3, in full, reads CASSQRGGSYEQYF.

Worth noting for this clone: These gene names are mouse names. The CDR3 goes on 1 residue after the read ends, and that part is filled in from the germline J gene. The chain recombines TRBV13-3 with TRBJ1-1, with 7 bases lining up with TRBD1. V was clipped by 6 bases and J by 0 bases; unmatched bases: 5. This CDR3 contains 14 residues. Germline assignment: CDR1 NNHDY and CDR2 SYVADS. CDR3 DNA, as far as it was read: TGTGCCAGCAAGCCGGGACAGACAAACACAGAAGTCTTC. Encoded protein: CASKPGQTNTEVF. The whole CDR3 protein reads CASKPGQTNTEVFF.

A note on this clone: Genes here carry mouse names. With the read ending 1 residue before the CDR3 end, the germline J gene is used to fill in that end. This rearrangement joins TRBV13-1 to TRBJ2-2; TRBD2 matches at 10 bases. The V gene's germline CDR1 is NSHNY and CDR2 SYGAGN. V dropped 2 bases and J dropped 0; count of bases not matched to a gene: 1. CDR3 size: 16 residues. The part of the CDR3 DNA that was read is TGTGCCAGCAGTGACGGACTGGGGGCAAACACCGGGCAGCTCTAC. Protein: CASSDGLGANTGQLY. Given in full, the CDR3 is CASSDGLGANTGQLYF.

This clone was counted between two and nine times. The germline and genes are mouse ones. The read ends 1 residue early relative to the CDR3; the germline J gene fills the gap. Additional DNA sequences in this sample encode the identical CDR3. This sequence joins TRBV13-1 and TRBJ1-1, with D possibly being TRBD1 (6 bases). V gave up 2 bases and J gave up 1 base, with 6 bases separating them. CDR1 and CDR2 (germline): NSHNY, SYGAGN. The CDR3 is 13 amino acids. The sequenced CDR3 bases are TGTGCCAGCAGTGAGGGACAAAACACAGAAGTCTTC. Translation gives CASSEGQNTEVF. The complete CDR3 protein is CASSEGQNTEVFF.

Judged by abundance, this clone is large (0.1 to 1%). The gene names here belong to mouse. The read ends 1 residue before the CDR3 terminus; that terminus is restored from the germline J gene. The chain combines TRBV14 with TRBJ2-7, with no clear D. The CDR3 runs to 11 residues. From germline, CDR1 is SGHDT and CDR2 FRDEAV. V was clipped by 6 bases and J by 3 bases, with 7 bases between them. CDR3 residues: CASIGSYEQYF. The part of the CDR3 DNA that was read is TGTGCCAGCATTGGCAGCTATGAACAGTAC.

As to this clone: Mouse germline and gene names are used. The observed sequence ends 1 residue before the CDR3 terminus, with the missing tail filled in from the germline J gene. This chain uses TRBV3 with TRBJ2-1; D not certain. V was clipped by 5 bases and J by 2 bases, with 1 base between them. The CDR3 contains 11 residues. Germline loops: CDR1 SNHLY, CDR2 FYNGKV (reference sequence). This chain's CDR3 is CASSDYAEQFF. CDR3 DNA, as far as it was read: TGTGCCAGCAGCGACTATGCTGAGCAGTTC.

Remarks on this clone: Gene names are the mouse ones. The CDR3 loop reads CAWARTKDTQYF. The covered CDR3 bases are TGTGCCTGGGCCCGGACAAAAGACACCCAGTAC. The J gene is TRBJ2-5, the V gene TRBV31, with D possibly TRBD1 on 5 matching bases. The read halts 1 residue ahead of the CDR3 end, with the missing end drawn from the germline J gene. This CDR3 is 12 amino acids long. Germline CDR1 is GKSSPN and CDR2 is SITVG. The V end was cut by 5 bases, the J end by 4 bases, with 10 bases between.

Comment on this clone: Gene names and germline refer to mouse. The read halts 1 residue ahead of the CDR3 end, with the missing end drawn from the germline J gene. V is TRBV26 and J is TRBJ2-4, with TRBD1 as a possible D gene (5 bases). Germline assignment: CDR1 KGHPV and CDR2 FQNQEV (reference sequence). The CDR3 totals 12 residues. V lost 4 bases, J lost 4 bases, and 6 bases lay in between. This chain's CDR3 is CASSPTENTLYF. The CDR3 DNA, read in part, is TGTGCCAGCAGTCCGACAGAAAACACCTTGTAC.

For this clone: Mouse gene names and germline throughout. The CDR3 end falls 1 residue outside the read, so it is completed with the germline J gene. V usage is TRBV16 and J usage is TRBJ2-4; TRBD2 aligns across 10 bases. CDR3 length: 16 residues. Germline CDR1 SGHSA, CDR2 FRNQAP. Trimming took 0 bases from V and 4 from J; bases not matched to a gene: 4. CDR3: CASSLDWGGAENTLYF. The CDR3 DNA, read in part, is TGTGCAAGCAGCTTAGACTGGGGGGGCGCGGAAAACACCTTGTAC.

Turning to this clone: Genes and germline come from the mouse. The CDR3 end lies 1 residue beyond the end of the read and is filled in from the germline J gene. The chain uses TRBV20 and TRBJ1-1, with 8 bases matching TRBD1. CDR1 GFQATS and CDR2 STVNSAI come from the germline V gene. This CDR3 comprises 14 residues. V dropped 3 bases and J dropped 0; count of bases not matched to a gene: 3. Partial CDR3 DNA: TGTGGTGCTAGATACAGGGGGACAAACACAGAAGTCTTC. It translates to CGARYRGTNTEVF. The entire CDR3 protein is CGARYRGTNTEVFF.

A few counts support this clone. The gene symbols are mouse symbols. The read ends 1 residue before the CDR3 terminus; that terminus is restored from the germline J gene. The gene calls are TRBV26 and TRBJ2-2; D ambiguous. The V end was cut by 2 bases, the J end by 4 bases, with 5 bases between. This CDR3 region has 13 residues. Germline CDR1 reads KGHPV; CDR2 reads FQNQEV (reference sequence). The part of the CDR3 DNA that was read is TGTGCCAGCAGTCTGGACCCCACCGGGCAGCTCTAC. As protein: CASSLDPTGQLY. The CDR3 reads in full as CASSLDPTGQLYF.

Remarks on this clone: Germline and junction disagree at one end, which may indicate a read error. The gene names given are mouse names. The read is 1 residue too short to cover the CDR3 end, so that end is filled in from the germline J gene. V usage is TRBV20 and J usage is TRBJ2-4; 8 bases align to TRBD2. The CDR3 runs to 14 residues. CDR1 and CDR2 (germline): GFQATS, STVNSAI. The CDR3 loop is CGARDWTSQNTLYF. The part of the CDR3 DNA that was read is TGTGGTGCTCGGGACTGGACTAGTCAAAACACCTTGTAC.

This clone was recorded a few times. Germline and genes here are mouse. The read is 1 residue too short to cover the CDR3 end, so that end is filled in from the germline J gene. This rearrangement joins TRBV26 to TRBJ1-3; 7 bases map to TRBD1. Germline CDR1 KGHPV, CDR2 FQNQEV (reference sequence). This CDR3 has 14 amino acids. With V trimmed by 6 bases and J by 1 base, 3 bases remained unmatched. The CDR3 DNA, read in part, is TGTGCCAGCAGCCAACAGGGGTCTGGAAATACGCTCTAT. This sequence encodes CASSQQGSGNTLY. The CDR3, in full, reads CASSQQGSGNTLYF. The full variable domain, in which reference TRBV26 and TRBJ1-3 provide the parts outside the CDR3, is NSKVIQTPRYLVKGQGQKAKMRCIPEKGHPVVFWYQQNKNNEFKFLINFQNQEVLQQIDMTEKRFSAECPSNSPCSLEIQSSEAGDSALYLCASSQQGSGNTLYFGEGSRLIVV.